This passage covers 4 T cell receptor beta chains from one sample sequenced in a study of T cells after posttransplantation cyclophosphamide. Sampled 1 year posttransplant, controls received myeloablative marrow transplants, methotrexate and a calcineurin inhibitor. Assay: immunoSEQ multiplex PCR; the TCRdb copy retains only in-frame clones and omits some. The sample holds 9,500 to 10,000 clones, roughly 90% seen once. Sequencing was performed on PBMCs, taken after an allogeneic stem cell transplant with a calcineurin inhibitor and methotrexate. All receptors come from a male patient between 25 and 40 years old who received an allogeneic stem cell transplant from an unrelated donor, was CMV-positive, and had no GVHD. Part of the T cells may come from the graft donor.

The rearrangement joins TRBV5-4 to TRBJ2-1; 9 bases map to TRBD1. The CDR3 spans 15 residues. The germline gives CDR1 SGHNT, CDR2 YYREEE (reference sequence). V trimming: 4 bases; J trimming: 7 bases; junction bases outside the gene matches: 9. In DNA form, the CDR3 reads TGTGCCAGCAGCCCGTCCGGGACAGGGCGTAATGAGCAGTTCTTC. Amino acid sequence: CASSPSGTGRNEQFF.

This chain joins TRBV6-1 and TRBJ1-2; possibly TRBD1 for D (6 bases). This CDR3 region has 15 residues. Trimming took off 6 bases at V and 0 bases at J, with 14 bases between the two ends. Germline assignment: CDR1 MNHNS and CDR2 SASEGT. In DNA form, the CDR3 reads TGTGCCAGCAGGGGCCACAGGGCAGCTAACTATGGCTACACCTTC. This sequence encodes CASRGHRAANYGYTF.

The chain joins TRBV7-3 to TRBJ2-1; 7 bases map to TRBD2. Germline CDR1 is SGHTA and CDR2 is FQGTGA. V gave up 5 bases and J gave up 6 bases; unmatched junction bases: 13. This CDR3 region has 16 residues. The CDR3 sequence: CASSPVSGTASNEQFF. The CDR3 nucleotides are TGTGCCAGCAGCCCAGTCAGCGGGACCGCGAGCAATGAGCAGTTCTTC.

The V call is TRBV18, the J call TRBJ1-5; D might be TRBD1 (5 bases). The CDR3 extends over 16 amino acids. Germline lookup yields CDR1 KGHSH and CDR2 LQKENI. V was pared by 4 bases and J by 3 bases, with 16 bases between. In DNA, the CDR3 is TGTGCCAGCTCACGCAACGGGGGGTCGAACAATCAGCCCCAGCATTTT. Translation gives CASSRNGGSNNQPQHF.